One and the same sample provided the 29 T cell receptor beta chains below, sequenced in a study of cytomegalovirus exposure and HLA in healthy donors. Researchers ran the PCR with 60 Vbeta and 13 Jbeta primers. TCRdb's copy holds only in-frame clones and misses some; the assay was immunoSEQ multiplex PCR. The table has 90,000 to 120,000 clones, about 85% seen once. Sequencing was done on a sample of PBMCs. The receptor source for this set is a man in his thirties or forties in good health and CMV-seronegative.

V gene TRBV30 combines with J gene TRBJ1-2; D uncertain. Trimming left V 7 bases short and J 8 bases short, with 8 bases between. The germline V gene encodes CDR1 GTSNPN and CDR2 SVGIG (reference sequence). There are 9 residues in the CDR3. CDR3 sequence (DNA): TGTGCCTACCTGGAGGGCTACACCTTC. Translation gives CAYLEGYTF.

The J gene is TRBJ1-1, the V gene TRBV5-4; the D gene is possibly TRBD1 (5 bases). The CDR3 spans 17 residues. Trimming pared 7 bases from V and 3 bases from J, leaving 25 bases between. Germline V gives CDR1 SGHNT, CDR2 YYREEE (reference sequence). The CDR3 nucleotides are TGTGCCAGCGGGGACTTTATGGGAGGGGCAAGGGACACTGAAGCTTTCTTT. It translates to CASGDFMGGARDTEAFF.

V usage is TRBV2 and J usage is TRBJ2-7; no reliable D call. Germline V gene lookup returns CDR1 SNHLY and CDR2 FYNNEI. The V end lost 3 bases, the J end lost 9 bases, and 27 bases lay between the germline ends. The CDR3 spans 17 residues. The chain's CDR3 is CASSDYSVTAVGPPQYF. The CDR3 region has the DNA TGTGCCAGCAGTGACTATTCGGTGACCGCGGTCGGCCCCCCGCAGTACTTC.

V usage is TRBV5-1 and J usage is TRBJ1-1; tentatively, D is TRBD1 (5 bases). With 4 bases removed from V and 5 bases from J, the gap between germline ends came to 21 bases. The germline gives CDR1 SGHRS, CDR2 YFSETQ. The CDR3 totals 16 residues. The CDR3 is CASSRKPMTEETEAFF. CDR3 DNA: TGCGCCAGCAGCAGAAAGCCGATGACAGAGGAAACTGAAGCTTTCTTT.

The chain uses TRBV23-1 and TRBJ1-5; D perhaps matches TRBD1 (6 bases). TRBV23-1 counts as an open reading frame of uncertain function. CDR3 length: 16 amino acids. The V end lost 3 bases, the J end lost 8 bases, and 20 bases lay between the germline ends. CDR3 DNA: TGCGCCAGCAGTCAGCCCACAGGGCCTGATGCAGAGCCCCAGCATTTT. Encoded protein: CASSQPTGPDAEPQHF.

J is TRBJ2-4 and V is TRBV9; 9 bases fit TRBD2. The V gene's germline CDR1 is SGDLS and CDR2 YYNGEE. After removal of 4 bases from V and 2 bases from J, the junction contained 7 bases not matched to a gene. The CDR3 covers 16 residues. The CDR3 DNA reads as TGTGCCAGCAGCTCCGGTAGCGGGAGATCCAAAAACATTCAGTACTTC. The encoded protein is CASSSGSGRSKNIQYF.

The CDR3 loop is CASSNGAGGIREQFF. The CDR3 DNA reads TGTGCCAGCTCTAACGGGGCGGGGGGTATCCGAGAGCAGTTCTTC. The chain is built from TRBV6-5 and TRBJ2-1; 8 bases match TRBD2. CDR1 is MNHEY, CDR2 SVGAGI, per germline. This CDR3 region has 15 residues. Losses at the gene ends were 8 bases for V and 10 bases for J; bases not matched to a gene: 16.

The chain is built from TRBV4-1 and TRBJ2-7; 10 positions agree with TRBD2. The length of the CDR3 is 19 residues. Germline assignment: CDR1 MGHRA and CDR2 YSYEKL. The trim removed 0 bases at V and 4 bases at J, leaving 15 bases unmatched. The CDR3, as DNA: TGCGCCAGCAGCCAAGATATGCTAGCGGGAGCCTCTTGGGGGTACGAGCAGTACTTC. Translation gives CASSQDMLAGASWGYEQYF.

The rearrangement links TRBV6-1 to TRBJ2-1, with D hard to call. The germline V and J ends were trimmed by 3 bases and 8 bases, with 5 bases remaining between them. Germline V gene lookup returns CDR1 MNHNS and CDR2 SASEGT. The CDR3 runs to 11 residues. CDR3 DNA sequence: TGTGCCAGCAGTGATGGCTATGAGCAGTTCTTC. It translates to CASSDGYEQFF.

The chain links TRBV7-2 to TRBJ1-1; 8 nucleotides agree with TRBD1. The CDR3 has 13 residues. Germline CDR1 is SGHTA and CDR2 is FQGNSA. With V trimmed by 4 bases and J by 9 bases, 7 bases remained unmatched. The CDR3 is CASSSGGADQAFF. CDR3 bases: TGTGCCAGCAGCTCAGGGGGCGCGGATCAAGCTTTCTTT.

This clone was picked up a small number of times. The rearrangement joins TRBV5-1 to TRBJ1-4; perhaps TRBD1 as D (5 bases). The germline V gene encodes CDR1 SGHRS and CDR2 YFSETQ. The CDR3 length is 14 residues. V was pared by 5 bases and J by 4 bases, with 12 bases between. The CDR3, as DNA: TGCGCCAGCAGTCCCCAGGGAAGTAATGAAAAACTGTTTTTT. Residues: CASSPQGSNEKLFF. Together with reference TRBV5-1 and TRBJ1-4, the CDR3 gives the full variable domain: KAGVTQTPRYLIKTRGQQVTLSCSPISGHRSVSWYQQTPGQGLQFLFEYFSETQRNKGNFPGRFSGRQFSNSRSEMNVSTLELGDSALYLCASSPQGSNEKLFFGSGTQLSVL.

In regard to this clone: A read error is likely, as this CDR3 ends without the conserved phenylalanine or tryptophan. The V and J genes are TRBV6-5 and TRBJ1-4; D unclear. V gave up 2 bases and J gave up 8 bases, with 9 bases separating them. The CDR3 has 13 amino acids. Germline V gene data show CDR1 as MNHEY and CDR2 as SVGAGI. CDR3 coding DNA: TGTGCCAGCAGTTACGTAGCGGCGGAAAAACTGTTTGTT. Translation gives CASSYVAAEKLFV.

A single count supports this clone. V and J are TRBV10-2 and TRBJ2-3; tentative D call: TRBD2 (5 bases). This CDR3 has 15 amino acids. Germline assignment: CDR1 WSHSY and CDR2 SAAADI. With 4 bases removed from V and 0 bases from J, the gap between germline ends came to 11 bases. The CDR3 nucleotides read TGCGCCAGCAGTGTCCAGCGGACTAGCACAGATACGCAGTATTTT. It encodes CASSVQRTSTDTQYF.

The chain links TRBV12-5 to TRBJ2-7; TRBD1 matches 9 bases. The germline V gene has CDR1 LGHNT and CDR2 FRNRAP. The CDR3 is 14 residues long. V gave up 7 bases and J gave up 7 bases; unmatched junction bases: 11. Written as DNA, the CDR3 is TGTGCTAGTGCCCCAACAGGGGGCGGCGTTGAGCAGTACTTC. It encodes CASAPTGGGVEQYF.

The CDR3 reads CATSVAGGNIQYF. The DNA for the CDR3 is TGTGCCACCAGCGTAGCGGGAGGAAACATTCAGTACTTC. The chain links TRBV15 to TRBJ2-4; TRBD2 agrees at 10 bases. V shed 5 bases, J shed 6 bases, and the junction held 1 base outside the gene matches. Germline V gives CDR1 LNHNV, CDR2 YYDKDF (reference sequence). The CDR3 runs to 13 residues.

CDR3 bases: TGTGCCAGCAGCACCCAGGCAGGGCTTATCTCCTACGAGCAGTACTTC. This sequence encodes CASSTQAGLISYEQYF. The chain combines TRBV11-2 with TRBJ2-7, with a tentative D call TRBD1 (5 bases). The V and J ends lost 5 bases and 0 bases respectively, with 17 bases between them. The germline V gene encodes CDR1 SGHAT and CDR2 FQNNGV. The CDR3 spans 16 residues.

This clone showed up just once. The gene calls are TRBV27 and TRBJ1-4; 12 bases are shared with TRBD1. Germline V gene data show CDR1 as MNHEY and CDR2 as SMNVEV (reference sequence). With 4 bases clipped from V and 10 bases from J, the junction kept 4 bases outside the gene matches. The CDR3 is made up of 14 amino acids. The CDR3: CASSSGTGGGKLFF. In nucleotides, the CDR3 is TGTGCCAGCAGTTCCGGGACAGGGGGCGGAAAACTGTTTTTT.

For the CDR3, the DNA is TGTGCCAGGACCCTTTTAAGTACCCAGGGCTATTCTCATCATTGGGCTGAAGCTTTCTTT. It translates to CARTLLSTQGYSHHWAEAFF. The J gene is TRBJ1-1, the V gene TRBV2; D is perhaps TRBD1 (5 bases). The CDR3 has 20 amino acids. V gave up 9 bases and J gave up 6 bases, with 38 bases separating them. Germline loops: CDR1 SNHLY, CDR2 FYNNEI.

Comment on this clone: The germline gene is not matched at one end of the junction; a read error may be the cause. This sequence joins TRBV6-1 and TRBJ1-3, with a possible D match to TRBD1 (6 bases). CDR1 and CDR2 (germline): MNHNS, SASEGT. The CDR3 contains 13 residues. Here the CDR3 DNA reads TGTGCCAGTCAGGGACACCCTGGGAACACCATATATTTT. It codes for CASQGHPGNTIYF.

This chain joins TRBV9 and TRBJ2-7; 8 bases fit TRBD2. CDR3 length equals 14 residues. J was trimmed by 6 bases and V by 2 bases; bases with no gene match: 7. The germline V gene has CDR1 SGDLS and CDR2 YYNGEE. The CDR3 is CASSVGTSASEQYF. Here the CDR3 DNA reads TGTGCCAGCAGCGTCGGGACTAGTGCTTCCGAGCAGTACTTC.

The chain has TRBV28 and TRBJ1-5; D is unresolved. Germline assignment: CDR1 MDHEN and CDR2 SYDVKM. V lost 4 bases to trimming and J lost 1 base, with 5 bases between them. The CDR3 spans 13 residues. The CDR3 loop reads CASSSSSNQPQHF. CDR3 nucleotide sequence: TGTGCCAGCAGTTCGTCGAGCAATCAGCCCCAGCATTTT.

This clone showed up just a few times. The V call is TRBV5-4, the J call TRBJ2-2, with TRBD2 matching over 9 bases. The CDR3 has 16 amino acids. CDR1 is SGHNT, CDR2 YYREEE, per germline (reference sequence). J gave up 4 bases and V 2 bases, and 6 bases lay outside the gene matches. This chain's CDR3 is CASSLSGGRGTGELFF. In nucleotides, the CDR3 is TGTGCCAGCAGCTTAAGCGGGGGGCGGGGCACCGGGGAGCTGTTTTTT.

The chain recombines TRBV14 with TRBJ1-1; D possibly corresponds to TRBD1 (6 bases). This CDR3 region has 16 residues. The ends were cut back, 8 bases at V and 1 base at J, with 20 bases in the middle. The germline V gene has CDR1 SGHDN and CDR2 FVKESK. The CDR3 protein is CASEGQGTLENTEAFF. CDR3 sequence (DNA): TGTGCCAGCGAGGGGCAGGGGACCCTCGAGAACACTGAAGCTTTCTTT. The full variable domain, completed using reference TRBV14 and TRBJ1-1, is EAGVTQFPSHSVIEKGQTVTLRCDPISGHDNLYWYRRVMGKEIKFLLHFVKESKQDESGMPNNRFLAERTGGTYSTLKVQPAELEDSGVYFCASEGQGTLENTEAFFGQGTRLTVV.

This clone came up a few times. The chain carries TRBV6-5 and TRBJ1-1, with D possibly matching TRBD1 (5 bases). In germline, CDR1 is MNHEY, CDR2 SVGAGI. The V end lost 8 bases, the J end lost 0 bases, and 10 bases lay between the germline ends. The CDR3 consists of 13 residues. The CDR3 nucleotides are TGTGCCAGCCGGACAAGTATGAACACTGAAGCTTTCTTT. Translated: CASRTSMNTEAFF.

CDR3 DNA: TGTGCCAGCAGCCGGGACAGGCGGAATGAAAAACTGTTTTTT. It specifies CASSRDRRNEKLFF. This chain connects TRBV6-5 to TRBJ1-4, with TRBD1 matching 8 bases. After removal of 6 bases from V and 5 bases from J, the junction contained 5 bases not matched to a gene. The CDR3 is made up of 14 amino acids. The germline V gene encodes CDR1 MNHEY and CDR2 SVGAGI.

The CDR3 bases are TGTGCCAGCGAGGCGGGACTAGCGGGAGGCACCTACGAGCAGTACTTC. It codes for CASEAGLAGGTYEQYF. V is TRBV2 and J is TRBJ2-7; 15 nucleotides align to TRBD2. This CDR3 is 16 amino acids long. After removal of 8 bases from V and 2 bases from J, the junction contained 7 bases not matched to a gene. Germline CDR1 reads SNHLY; CDR2 reads FYNNEI. The full variable domain, its missing parts supplied by reference TRBV2 and TRBJ2-7, is EPEVTQTPSHQVTQMGQEVILRCVPISNHLYFYWYRQILGQKVEFLVSFYNNEISEKSEIFDDQFSVERPDGSNFTLKIRSTKLEDSAMYFCASEAGLAGGTYEQYFGPGTRLTVT.

The V and J genes are TRBV7-3 and TRBJ2-1; TRBD1 aligns across 7 bases. Trimming cost V 3 bases and J 6 bases; bases outside gene matches: 5. Germline CDR1 reads SGHTA; CDR2 reads FQGTGA. This CDR3 contains 14 residues. CDR3 sequence: CASSFQGVGNEQFF. The CDR3 DNA reads as TGTGCCAGCAGCTTCCAGGGGGTAGGCAATGAGCAGTTCTTC.

The count of this clone is one. The chain links TRBV30 to TRBJ2-1; TRBD2 is a possible D gene (5 bases). The CDR3 is made up of 14 amino acids. The ends were cut back, 4 bases at V and 4 bases at J, with 14 bases in the middle. Germline CDR1 GTSNPN, CDR2 SVGIG (reference sequence). The CDR3 region has the DNA TGTGCCTGGACGGGCGGGTCGACGTACAATGAGCAGTTCTTC. This translates into CAWTGGSTYNEQFF.

The chain is built from TRBV6-5 and TRBJ1-2; TRBD1 matches at 8 bases. Germline V CDR1 and CDR2: MNHEY, SVGAGI. This CDR3 is built from 13 residues. V lost 6 bases and J lost 5; bases outside the gene matches: 5. CDR3 nucleotides: TGTGCCAGCAGCGCAGGGGGCGGGTATGGCTACACCTTC. It encodes CASSAGGGYGYTF.